This T cell receptor (beta chain) was sequenced in a study of blood T cell repertoires in COVID-19. Looking at the study overall: Samples came from the United States, Italy and Spain, spanning acute and convalescent COVID-19. T cells, B-cell-depleted T cells, or PBMCs provided the cDNA or gDNA that served as material.

Clones were read by immunoSEQ multiplex PCR, and TCRdb kept only the in-frame ones, dropping some. The table records 150,000 or so clones, just under 85% of them present only once. This CDR3 has 14 amino acids. Germline V gene data show CDR1 as MGHDK and CDR2 as SYGVNS. With 6 bases removed from V and 3 bases from J, the gap between germline ends came to 14 bases. The study counted Cohort 3 donors as recovered given two negative PCRs, clearance, or symptom resolution. The chain links TRBV25-1 to TRBJ2-5; D possibly corresponds to TRBD2 (5 bases). This receptor was obtained from a man aged 50-60 years who had recovered from COVID-19. The sample consisted of PBMCs or T cells enriched from blood (not recorded which). CDR3 bases: TGTGCCAGCAGCTCTAGGCCAGCGGAAGAGACCCAGTACTTC. Translation: CASSSRPAEETQYF.